This entry lists 12 T cell receptor beta chains sequenced from one sample in a study of CD8+CD57+ T cells in acquired aplastic anemia. Using genomic DNA as the template, TCR beta VDJ and CDR3 profiling was carried out. TCRdb fed the reads into MiXCR, producing one record per CDR3 protein. This table holds about 200,000 distinct CDR3 sequences, less than 60% found once. Patients selected for sequencing had displayed CD8+CD57+ cell expansion by flow cytometry. The source material was sorted CD4+, CD8+, or CD8+CD57+ T cells (not recorded which) from PBMCs. The receptor source for this set is a human donor with aplastic anemia.

This clonotype was seen ten or more times. The chain links TRBV19 to TRBJ1-6, with a possible D match to TRBD1 (6 bases). The germline V gene has CDR1 LNHDA and CDR2 SQIVND (reference sequence). V lost 5 bases to trimming and J lost 5 bases, with 13 bases between them. This CDR3 is 15 amino acids long. DNA of the CDR3: TGTGCCAGTAGTCCCCGACAGGCGGATAATTCACCCCTCCACTTT. It yields the protein CASSPRQADNSPLHF. The variable domain in full, completed from reference TRBV19 and TRBJ1-6, reads DGGITQSPKYLFRKEGQNVTLSCEQNLNHDAMYWYRQDPGQGLRLIYYSQIVNDFQKGDIAEGYSVSREKKESFPLTVTSAQKNPTAFYLCASSPRQADNSPLHFGNGTRLTVT.

This chain links TRBV19 with TRBJ1-2, with D hard to call. The germline V gene encodes CDR1 LNHDA and CDR2 SQIVND (reference sequence). Trimming shortened V by 5 bases and J by 4 bases, and 17 bases separated the two germline ends. The CDR3 totals 15 residues. In DNA, the CDR3 is TGTGCCAGTAGTCTAGCGCGGGCACACACCTATGGCTACACCTTC. Protein: CASSLARAHTYGYTF.

This clonotype was seen ten or more times. This chain uses TRBV5-4 with TRBJ1-4; TRBD1 matches 8 bases. The germline V gene encodes CDR1 SGHNT and CDR2 YYREEE (reference sequence). The trim removed 5 bases at V and 6 bases at J, leaving 9 bases unmatched. The CDR3 consists of 15 residues. The CDR3 coding sequence is TGTGCCAGCAGTCCCGGACAGGGAAACTATGAAAAACTGTTTTTT. It specifies CASSPGQGNYEKLFF.

This rearrangement joins TRBV20-1 to TRBJ1-2; no reliable D call. Germline V gene sequence: CDR1 DFQATT, CDR2 SNEGSKA (reference sequence). The CDR3 consists of 13 residues. The V and J ends lost 0 bases and 6 bases respectively, with 11 bases between them. CDR3 nucleotide sequence: TGCAGTGCTAGAGATCGGTGGACGGATGGCTACACCTTC. Translation: CSARDRWTDGYTF.

The rearrangement uses TRBV6-6 and TRBJ1-4; no reliable D call. Trimming removed 6 bases from V and 8 bases from J, with 19 bases in between. Per germline, CDR1 MNHNY and CDR2 SVGAGI (reference sequence). The CDR3 extends over 15 amino acids. The chain's CDR3 is CASSFLSHVGEKLFF. The CDR3 coding sequence is TGTGCCAGCAGCTTCTTATCCCACGTCGGGGAAAAACTGTTTTTT.

The chain uses TRBV2 and TRBJ1-2; D remains unclear. V lost 4 bases to trimming and J lost 6 bases, with 12 bases between them. The CDR3 is 13 residues long. Per germline, CDR1 SNHLY and CDR2 FYNNEI. The CDR3 coding sequence is TGTGCCAGCAGTGGGCGACGGTACCATGGCTACACCTTC. This codes for CASSGRRYHGYTF.

This clonotype has a count of ten or more. J is TRBJ1-4 and V is TRBV19; a weak D match, TRBD1 (6 bases). Germline V CDR1 and CDR2: LNHDA, SQIVND (reference sequence). This CDR3 region has 14 residues. Trimming removed 3 bases from V and 7 bases from J, with 12 bases in between. CDR3 protein: CASSIDRQAEKLFF. The CDR3 DNA reads TGTGCCAGTAGTATCGACAGGCAGGCTGAAAAACTGTTTTTT.

The table lists this clonotype with many counts. Here the CDR3 DNA reads TGTGCCAGCTCCGGGACGGTGACAGATACGCAGTATTTT. Residues: CASSGTVTDTQYF. The V call is TRBV9, the J call TRBJ2-3; D is possibly TRBD1 or TRBD2 (5 bases each). Trimming took off 7 bases at V and 3 bases at J, with 12 bases between the two ends. From germline, CDR1 is SGDLS and CDR2 YYNGEE. The CDR3 has 13 residues.

This chain's CDR3 is CATRGDTQYF. In DNA, the CDR3 is TGTGCCACAAGGGGGGATACGCAGTATTTT. The rearrangement joins TRBV25-1 to TRBJ2-3; D may be TRBD1 (6 bases). CDR1 is MGHDK, CDR2 SYGVNS, per germline. Trimming took off 10 bases at V and 6 bases at J, with 8 bases between the two ends. This CDR3 region has 10 residues.

This clonotype was observed at least ten times. The chain is built from TRBV7-6 and TRBJ2-5; the match to TRBD2 covers 8 bases. Losses at the gene ends were 5 bases for V and 2 bases for J; bases not matched to a gene: 7. The germline V gene encodes CDR1 SGHVS and CDR2 FNYEAQ. There are 15 residues in the CDR3. CDR3 DNA: TGTGCCAGCAGCCTACTAGCGGAGATACAAGAGACCCAGTACTTC. This encodes CASSLLAEIQETQYF.

This clonotype came up many times. The chain links TRBV5-8 to TRBJ1-1; D remains unclear. The CDR3 extends over 15 amino acids. V was clipped by 0 bases and J by 1 base, with 10 bases between them. Germline lookup yields CDR1 SGHTS and CDR2 YDEGEE. The CDR3 nucleotides are TGTGCCAGCAGCTTGGGTGTCGGGGAGAACACTGAAGCTTTCTTT. Its protein product is CASSLGVGENTEAFF. Complete variable domain (other parts from reference TRBV5-8 and TRBJ1-1): EAGVTQSPTHLIKTRGQQATLRCSPISGHTSVYWYQQALGLGLQFLLWYDEGEERNRGNFPPRFSGRQFPNYSSELNVNALELEDSALYLCASSLGVGENTEAFFGQGTRLTVV.

The V gene is TRBV24-1, the J gene TRBJ2-3; D gene uncertain. The V gene lost 3 bases and the J gene lost 5 bases, with 14 bases spanning the gap. Germline-derived CDR1 and CDR2 are KGHDR and SFDVKD. The CDR3 is 15 residues long. CDR3 sequence: CATSDTTSREDTQYF. In nucleotides, the CDR3 is TGTGCCACCAGTGATACTACCTCTAGGGAAGATACGCAGTATTTT.